This T cell receptor (beta chain) was documented in a study of blood T cells in healthy people across ages. This clonotype appeared a few times. A second roughly 6 to 12 cycle PCR used barcoded and J-beta primers. Each cDNA molecule carried a tag from a template-switch adaptor that contained 12 random nucleotides. MiXCR was run by TCRdb on the 5' RACE reads, yielding one entry per CDR3 protein. There are more than 650,000 distinct CDR3 sequences in the sample; roughly 25% occur only once, and 2.5% to 3.5% lies in the top ten. Trimming stripped 2 bases from V and 4 bases from J, with 14 bases between. This CDR3 is 16 amino acids long. Germline V gives CDR1 MNHEY, CDR2 SMNVEV (reference sequence). The data were also submitted as part of a second study, on T cells of mothers and their children. This second report adds: Each donor was one of three healthy Caucasian mothers or one of their six children. When the second PCR was run, its M1S primer added sample barcodes and 2-4 random nucleotides.

This sequence joins TRBV27 and TRBJ2-2; possibly TRBD1 for D (6 bases). This TCR came from a boy aged 10-17 years in good health. Sequences were obtained from blood. This CDR3 is CASSLRYRDGTGELFF. Written as DNA, the CDR3 is TGTGCCAGCAGTTTAAGGTACAGGGACGGCACCGGGGAGCTGTTTTTT.